The 21 T cell receptor beta chains below were found in one sample sequenced in a study of early T cells in non-severe SARS-CoV-2 infection. TCRdb recomputed calls from the 5' RACE reads with MiXCR, one row per CDR3 protein. The sample carries nearly 60,000 distinct CDR3 sequences, 10% to 15% recorded once. The sequenced sample was whole blood. These receptors all come from an adult who was a healthcare worker with PCR-confirmed SARS-CoV-2 infection or an uninfected control (not recorded which).

The chain recombines TRBV7-9 with TRBJ2-7; tentatively, D is TRBD1 or TRBD2 (6 bases each). CDR1 and CDR2 (germline): SEHNR, FQNEAQ (reference sequence). The CDR3 has 14 residues. Trimming took 1 base from V and 10 from J, leaving 17 bases between them. In DNA, the CDR3 is TGTGCCAGCAGCTTAGGGGGGGCGGCCAGAAAACAGTACTTC. It codes for CASSLGGAARKQYF.

V usage is TRBV7-9 and J usage is TRBJ2-1, with TRBD2 matching 12 bases. This CDR3 has 15 residues. In germline, CDR1 is SEHNR, CDR2 FQNEAQ (reference sequence). Trimming at V came to 5 bases and at J to 9 bases, leaving 8 bases not matched to a gene. The CDR3 here is CASSPRTSGDGEQFF. The CDR3 nucleotides are TGTGCCAGCAGCCCCCGGACTAGCGGGGATGGTGAGCAGTTCTTC.

This clonotype was detected only a few times. J is TRBJ1-5 and V is TRBV9; 10 bases line up with TRBD1. V was pared by 3 bases and J by 6 bases, with 9 bases of the junction left unmatched. The CDR3 spans 16 residues. CDR1 SGDLS and CDR2 YYNGEE come from the germline V gene. The CDR3 DNA reads as TGTGCCAGCAGCGCCTCCGGGACAGGGGCCGCTCAGCCCCAGCATTTT. It translates to CASSASGTGAAQPQHF.

The sample holds a few counts of this clonotype. This sequence joins TRBV20-1 and TRBJ2-5; 13 bases fit TRBD2. The CDR3 totals 17 residues. Germline CDR1 and CDR2: DFQATT and SNEGSKA (reference sequence). V trimming: 6 bases; J trimming: 3 bases; junction bases outside the gene matches: 13. The CDR3 protein is CSATGLAGRLPEETQYF. The CDR3 DNA reads as TGCAGTGCCACGGGACTAGCGGGACGACTACCGGAAGAGACCCAGTACTTC.

At least ten counts were recorded for this clonotype. The CDR3 loop reads CSVRTPDNYGYTF. The CDR3 region has the DNA TGCAGCGTCCGTACCCCGGATAACTATGGCTACACCTTC. The rearrangement uses TRBV29-1 and TRBJ1-2; D remains ambiguous. Trimming removed 6 bases at V and 1 base at J, with 12 bases between. This CDR3 region has 13 residues. Germline CDR1 and CDR2: SQVTM and ANQGSEA.

The chain uses TRBV29-1 and TRBJ1-2; D remains unclear. Trimming cost V 5 bases and J 3 bases, with 13 bases left between them. CDR1 SQVTM and CDR2 ANQGSEA come from the germline V gene. CDR3 length: 13 residues. CDR3 loop: CSVKTGLHYGYTF. The CDR3 coding sequence is TGCAGCGTTAAAACGGGCCTACACTATGGCTACACCTTC.

This clonotype was seen a few times. The V gene is TRBV6-6, the J gene TRBJ2-2, with D maybe TRBD1 (6 bases). The germline gives CDR1 MNHNY, CDR2 SVGAGI (reference sequence). The CDR3 has 16 residues. V dropped 5 bases and J dropped 6 bases, with 19 bases sitting between them. The CDR3 is CASSSLTGGAAGELFF. The CDR3 DNA reads TGTGCCAGCAGTAGCTTGACAGGTGGCGCTGCCGGGGAGCTGTTTTTT.

This clonotype was detected a few times. The genes are TRBV7-9 and TRBJ2-5; D possibly corresponds to TRBD1 (6 bases). Trimming left V 5 bases short and J 5 bases short, with 12 bases between. The CDR3 contains 13 residues. The germline CDR1 and CDR2 sequences are SEHNR and FQNEAQ (reference sequence). In nucleotides, the CDR3 is TGTGCCAGCAGCCCGGACAGAAGGGAGACCCAGTACTTC. Amino acids: CASSPDRRETQYF.

This clonotype was counted ten times or more. This sequence joins TRBV20-1 and TRBJ1-1; TRBD1 matches 9 bases. The germline V gene has CDR1 DFQATT and CDR2 SNEGSKA (reference sequence). The V and J ends lost 4 bases and 0 bases, in that order; junction bases with no gene match: 3. The CDR3 has 14 amino acids. In nucleotides, the CDR3 is TGCAGTGCTACACGGACAGGGGTGAACACTGAAGCTTTCTTT. Translation: CSATRTGVNTEAFF.

At least ten counts were recorded for this clonotype. The chain is built from TRBV28 and TRBJ1-5, with 7 bases lining up with TRBD1. Germline assignment: CDR1 MDHEN and CDR2 SYDVKM. The CDR3 has 17 residues. V shed 3 bases and J 0 bases; nucleotides not matched to a gene: 8. The CDR3 is CASSFEQGPLSNQPQHF. CDR3 sequence (DNA): TGTGCCAGCAGTTTTGAACAGGGGCCCCTTAGCAATCAGCCCCAGCATTTT.

This clonotype was detected ten times or more. V usage is TRBV19 and J usage is TRBJ1-6; D uncertain. The CDR3 totals 12 residues. Deletions cut 5 bases from V and 8 bases from J, with 7 bases between. Germline-derived CDR1 and CDR2 are LNHDA and SQIVND (reference sequence). The CDR3 spells CASSLPYSPLHF. CDR3 DNA: TGTGCCAGTAGTCTTCCCTATTCACCCCTCCACTTT.

This clonotype was seen ten or more times. The CDR3 here is CASSFVGGVDQPQHF. The CDR3 DNA reads as TGTGCCAGCAGCTTCGTGGGAGGGGTCGATCAGCCCCAGCATTTT. The chain carries TRBV7-9 and TRBJ1-5, with D perhaps TRBD1 (5 bases). This CDR3 is 15 amino acids long. Germline V gives CDR1 SEHNR, CDR2 FQNEAQ (reference sequence). V dropped 3 bases and J dropped 5 bases, with 14 bases sitting between them. The full variable domain, with the rest looked up from reference TRBV7-9 and TRBJ1-5, is DTGVSQNPRHKITKRGQNVTFRCDPISEHNRLYWYRQTLGQGPEFLTYFQNEAQLEKSRLLSDRFSAERPKGSFSTLEIQRTEQGDSAMYLCASSFVGGVDQPQHFGDGTRLSIL.

This clonotype has just a few counts. The CDR3 spells CASSVEAGVLGETQYF. CDR3 in DNA: TGTGCCAGCAGCGTAGAGGCAGGGGTTTTGGGGGAGACCCAGTACTTC. The chain has TRBV9 and TRBJ2-5; tentatively, D is TRBD1 (6 bases). Trimming stripped 0 bases from V and 5 bases from J, with 17 bases between. Germline V gene data show CDR1 as SGDLS and CDR2 as YYNGEE. The CDR3 has 16 residues. Supplemented by reference TRBV9 and TRBJ2-5, the full variable domain reads DSGVTQTPKHLITATGQRVTLRCSPRSGDLSVYWYQQSLDQGLQFLIQYYNGEERAKGNILERFSAQQFPDLHSELNLSSLELGDSALYFCASSVEAGVLGETQYFGPGTRLLVL.

CDR3 region: CASSYESVEQYF. DNA for the CDR3: TGTGCCAGCAGTTACGAATCGGTCGAGCAGTACTTC. The chain couples TRBV6-2 or TRBV6-3 to TRBJ2-7, with D unclear. The length of the CDR3 is 12 residues. Germline-derived CDR1 and CDR2 are MNHEY and SVGEGT. V was trimmed by 2 bases and J by 6 bases, leaving 8 bases between them.

This clonotype has only a few counts. The CDR3 DNA is TGCGCCAGCAGCCGTGACAGGGGCGTCTACGAGCAGTACTTC. It encodes CASSRDRGVYEQYF. The J gene is TRBJ2-7, the V gene TRBV5-1; 8 bases match TRBD1. The germline gives CDR1 SGHRS, CDR2 YFSETQ. The CDR3 contains 14 residues. V trimming: 4 bases; J trimming: 3 bases; junction bases outside the gene matches: 6.

This clonotype was seen a few times. V is TRBV11-2 and J is TRBJ2-5; TRBD2 aligns across 10 bases. The CDR3 runs to 19 residues. The trim removed 0 bases at V and 9 bases at J, leaving 19 bases unmatched. Germline CDR1 and CDR2: SGHAT and FQNNGV. Here the CDR3 reads CASSLEASGGPRIWMSQYF. In nucleotides, the CDR3 is TGTGCCAGCAGCTTAGAGGCTAGCGGGGGCCCTCGGATATGGATGTCCCAGTACTTC.

This clonotype was recorded a few times. The gene calls are TRBV29-1 and TRBJ2-1; D remains ambiguous. This CDR3 has 10 residues. Trimming stripped 8 bases from V and 3 bases from J, with 5 bases between. The germline V gene has CDR1 SQVTM and CDR2 ANQGSEA. This chain's CDR3 is CSTHYNEQFF. CDR3 bases: TGCAGCACACACTACAATGAGCAGTTCTTC.

There are many counts of this clonotype. The gene calls are TRBV4-1 and TRBJ1-2, with 9 bases that match TRBD1. Germline CDR1 MGHRA, CDR2 YSYEKL. J gave up 7 bases and V 3 bases, and 6 bases lay outside the gene matches. This CDR3 has 14 amino acids. The CDR3 sequence: CASSQIQGASGYTF. In DNA form, the CDR3 reads TGCGCCAGCAGCCAGATACAGGGGGCTAGTGGCTACACCTTC.

The V gene is TRBV30, the J gene TRBJ1-1; D gene ambiguous. Trimming took 4 bases from V and 0 from J, leaving 18 bases between them. The germline V gene encodes CDR1 GTSNPN and CDR2 SVGIG (reference sequence). This CDR3 is built from 16 residues. The CDR3 sequence: CAWTRVAKEMNTEAFF. In DNA, the CDR3 is TGTGCCTGGACCAGAGTGGCTAAGGAAATGAACACTGAAGCTTTCTTT.

This sequence joins TRBV7-9 and TRBJ2-5; TRBD2 matches 9 bases. Germline trimming cut 6 bases from V and 3 bases from J; bases unmatched to any gene: 8. The CDR3 has 15 amino acids. From germline, CDR1 is SEHNR and CDR2 FQNEAQ (reference sequence). DNA for the CDR3: TGTGCCAGCAGACAGTTAGCGGGGGAAGAAGAGACCCAGTACTTC. Translated, it gives CASRQLAGEEETQYF.

This clonotype was counted many times. The chain is built from TRBV5-5 and TRBJ2-7, with a possible D match to TRBD1 (6 bases). This CDR3 contains 14 residues. Trimming took 4 bases from V and 0 from J, leaving 11 bases between them. CDR1 and CDR2 (germline): SGHKS, YYEKEE (reference sequence). Here the CDR3 reads CASSTVQGSYEQYF. In DNA, the CDR3 is TGTGCCAGCAGCACCGTACAGGGCTCCTACGAGCAGTACTTC.